Listed here are 21 T cell receptor beta chains from one sample, sequenced in a study of blood T cell repertoires in COVID-19. Assay used: immunoSEQ multiplex PCR; TCRdb lists only in-frame clones, some missing. The profile shows approximately 210,000 clones, 70% to 90% of them singletons. The sequenced sample was PBMCs or T cells enriched from blood (not recorded which). Receptor source: a woman younger than 30 who had recovered from COVID-19.

Concerning this clone: The sample holds other DNA sequences that translate to the same CDR3. The chain recombines TRBV7-9 with TRBJ2-5; possible D gene TRBD1, 6 bases. V lost 0 bases and J 4 bases, leaving 6 bases between the germline ends. The CDR3 contains 13 residues. CDR1 and CDR2 from the germline V gene are SEHNR and FQNEAQ (reference sequence). CDR3 in amino acids: CASSLAGGETQYF. DNA for the CDR3: TGTGCCAGCAGCTTAGCAGGGGGAGAGACCCAGTACTTC.

The rearrangement links TRBV7-9 to TRBJ1-5, with D perhaps TRBD1 (5 bases). Per the germline V gene, CDR1 is SEHNR and CDR2 is FQNEAQ (reference sequence). The CDR3 has 15 residues. V was clipped by 0 bases and J by 6 bases, with 12 bases between them. In DNA form, the CDR3 reads TGTGCCAGCAGCTTAGCCGGGGCGGAGGGTCAGCCCCAGCATTTT. It yields the protein CASSLAGAEGQPQHF.

The genes are TRBV19 and TRBJ2-3; no clear D. V was cut by 5 bases and J by 0 bases, with 12 bases left in between. The CDR3 totals 15 residues. The germline gives CDR1 LNHDA, CDR2 SQIVND (reference sequence). CDR3 DNA sequence: TGTGCCAGTAGTGCGGCGGCGGTTAGCACAGATACGCAGTATTTT. Protein: CASSAAAVSTDTQYF.

The chain links TRBV9 to TRBJ1-6; TRBD1 is a possible D gene (5 bases). V lost 3 bases and J lost 5, with 9 bases in between. CDR3 length equals 14 residues. Germline V CDR1 and CDR2: SGDLS, YYNGEE. CDR3 DNA sequence: TGTGCCAGCAGCGCCAGGGTGGATAATTCACCCCTCCACTTT. The encoded protein is CASSARVDNSPLHF.

The sample holds one count of this clone. This chain links TRBV27 with TRBJ1-2, with 7 bases aligning to TRBD1. Germline trimming cut 6 bases from V and 8 bases from J; bases unmatched to any gene: 9. The germline V gene encodes CDR1 MNHEY and CDR2 SMNVEV (reference sequence). The CDR3 consists of 13 residues. The CDR3 here is CASSLGSGGGYTF. Here the CDR3 DNA reads TGTGCCAGCAGCCTGGGGTCAGGGGGGGGCTACACCTTC.

V gene TRBV9 combines with J gene TRBJ1-5, with 9 bases identical to TRBD1. The trim removed 3 bases at V and 4 bases at J, leaving 5 bases unmatched. The germline V gene encodes CDR1 SGDLS and CDR2 YYNGEE. This CDR3 spans 15 amino acids. The CDR3 here is CASSEGQGSNQPQHF. CDR3 in DNA: TGTGCCAGCAGCGAGGGACAGGGTAGTAATCAGCCCCAGCATTTT.

The genes are TRBV11-2 and TRBJ2-1; 8 bases are a match to TRBD2. Germline V gene sequence: CDR1 SGHAT, CDR2 FQNNGV. The CDR3 loop spans 17 amino acids. V lost 1 base, J lost 0 bases, and 5 bases stayed unmatched. This chain's CDR3 is CASSLVTSGSSYNEQFF. The DNA of the CDR3 is TGTGCCAGCAGCTTAGTAACGAGCGGGAGCTCCTACAATGAGCAGTTCTTC.

V and J are TRBV5-4 and TRBJ2-7; 10 positions agree with TRBD2. The CDR3 length is 18 residues. Germline CDR1 is SGHNT and CDR2 is YYREEE (reference sequence). V was pared by 0 bases and J by 0 bases, with 9 bases of the junction left unmatched. CDR3 residues: CASSLGGSGGPSSYEQYF. The CDR3 coding sequence is TGTGCCAGCAGCTTGGGCGGTAGCGGGGGGCCGAGCTCCTACGAGCAGTACTTC.

This chain links TRBV9 with TRBJ1-1; perhaps TRBD1 as D (6 bases). CDR3 length: 13 amino acids. The germline gives CDR1 SGDLS, CDR2 YYNGEE. V was cut by 0 bases and J by 4 bases, with 7 bases left in between. The CDR3 DNA is TGTGCCAGCAGCGTAGGGACAGTCACTGAAGCTTTCTTT. The encoded protein is CASSVGTVTEAFF.

The V call is TRBV7-2, the J call TRBJ1-2; 7 bases match TRBD1. Germline V lookup: CDR1 SGHTA, CDR2 FQGNSA. This CDR3 is built from 15 residues. The J segment lost 5 bases and the V segment lost 5 bases, leaving 11 bases of the junction unmatched. CDR3 sequence reads: CASSPYRQGNYGYTF. In DNA form, the CDR3 reads TGTGCCAGCAGCCCGTACCGACAGGGTAATTATGGCTACACCTTC.

The rearrangement uses TRBV5-1 and TRBJ2-7, with 7 positions matching TRBD1. The V gene end was trimmed by 1 base and the J gene end by 2 bases; junction bases not matched to a gene: 6. This CDR3 contains 15 residues. CDR1 SGHRS and CDR2 YFSETQ come from the germline V gene. CDR3 sequence: CASSLYATGPYEQYF. The CDR3 DNA sequence: TGCGCCAGCAGCTTGTATGCGACAGGGCCCTACGAGCAGTACTTC.

The chain is built from TRBV27 and TRBJ1-2; 7 bases agree with TRBD1. The CDR3 runs to 15 residues. The germline V gene encodes CDR1 MNHEY and CDR2 SMNVEV (reference sequence). V trimming: 2 bases; J trimming: 3 bases; junction bases outside the gene matches: 6. The CDR3: CASSLRTGSHYGYTF. In DNA, the CDR3 is TGTGCCAGCAGTTTAAGGACAGGTAGTCACTATGGCTACACCTTC.

The chain uses TRBV20-1 and TRBJ1-1, with TRBD1 matching over 8 bases. The CDR3 has 14 residues. Germline loops: CDR1 DFQATT, CDR2 SNEGSKA (reference sequence). Germline trimming cut 3 bases from V and 1 base from J; bases unmatched to any gene: 4. For the CDR3, the DNA is TGCAGTGCTAGTCAGGGGGCGGAGAACACTGAAGCTTTCTTT. Amino acid sequence: CSASQGAENTEAFF.

This clone was found a few times. This sequence joins TRBV4-1 and TRBJ1-3; 9 positions agree with TRBD1. The V segment lost 4 bases and the J segment 4 bases; nucleotides outside the gene matches: 11. Germline CDR1 and CDR2: MGHRA and YSYEKL. The CDR3 is 17 residues long. The CDR3 region is CASSLYTQGALGNTIYF. The CDR3 region has the DNA TGCGCCAGCAGCCTATATACACAGGGGGCGTTAGGAAACACCATATATTTT.

The genes are TRBV5-1 and TRBJ1-4, with 9 bases aligning to TRBD1. Germline trimming cut 2 bases from V and 7 bases from J; bases unmatched to any gene: 6. Germline V gives CDR1 SGHRS, CDR2 YFSETQ. The CDR3 has 15 residues. CDR3 sequence (DNA): TGCGCCAGCAGCTTACCGGGACAGGGTAGTGAAAAACTGTTTTTT. This gives the protein CASSLPGQGSEKLFF.

The chain joins TRBV7-9 to TRBJ1-5; no clear D. Deletions cut 5 bases from V and 4 bases from J, with 12 bases between. Per germline, CDR1 SEHNR and CDR2 FQNEAQ (reference sequence). CDR3 size: 14 residues. In DNA form, the CDR3 reads TGTGCCAGCAGCCAATCGACTGGAAATCAGCCCCAGCATTTT. Its translation: CASSQSTGNQPQHF.

The chain is built from TRBV5-1 and TRBJ2-1; 8 bases are shared with TRBD1. The germline V gene has CDR1 SGHRS and CDR2 YFSETQ. The V segment lost 1 base and the J segment 1 base; nucleotides outside the gene matches: 10. There are 18 residues in the CDR3. CDR3 DNA: TGCGCCAGCAGCTTGTTTTACGACAGGGGAGGATCCTACAATGAGCAGTTCTTC. Translating gives CASSLFYDRGGSYNEQFF.

This CDR3 reads CASSLPGGGGWGETQYF. CDR3 in DNA: TGTGCCAGCAGCCTCCCCGGGGGGGGAGGTTGGGGAGAGACCCAGTACTTC. This chain links TRBV28 with TRBJ2-5; the match to TRBD2 covers 8 bases. The CDR3 runs to 17 residues. V was clipped by 6 bases and J by 4 bases; unmatched bases: 16. Germline assignment: CDR1 MDHEN and CDR2 SYDVKM.

The chain joins TRBV6-5 to TRBJ2-4; 12 positions agree with TRBD1. The CDR3 runs 15 residues. J was trimmed by 8 bases and V by 2 bases; bases with no gene match: 4. Germline values: CDR1 MNHEY, CDR2 SVGAGI. In DNA, the CDR3 is TGTGCCAGCAGTTACGGGGGACAGGGGGCTTACATTCAGTACTTC. Amino acids: CASSYGGQGAYIQYF.

This chain links TRBV5-1 with TRBJ1-5; 9 nucleotides agree with TRBD1. The ends lost 0 bases at V and 7 bases at J; junction bases unmatched: 5. This CDR3 is built from 15 residues. CDR1 is SGHRS and CDR2 is YFSETQ in the germline V gene. The CDR3 sequence: CASSLEGQGGQPQHF. CDR3 coding DNA: TGCGCCAGCAGCTTGGAGGGACAGGGCGGCCAGCCCCAGCATTTT.

The chain uses TRBV5-1 and TRBJ1-5; 9 bases fit TRBD1. The CDR3 sequence is 15 residues long. J was trimmed by 1 base and V by 4 bases; bases with no gene match: 3. Germline CDR1 is SGHRS and CDR2 is YFSETQ. The CDR3 DNA sequence: TGCGCCAGCAGCACAGGGACAGGGAGCAATCAGCCCCAGCATTTT. Residues: CASSTGTGSNQPQHF.